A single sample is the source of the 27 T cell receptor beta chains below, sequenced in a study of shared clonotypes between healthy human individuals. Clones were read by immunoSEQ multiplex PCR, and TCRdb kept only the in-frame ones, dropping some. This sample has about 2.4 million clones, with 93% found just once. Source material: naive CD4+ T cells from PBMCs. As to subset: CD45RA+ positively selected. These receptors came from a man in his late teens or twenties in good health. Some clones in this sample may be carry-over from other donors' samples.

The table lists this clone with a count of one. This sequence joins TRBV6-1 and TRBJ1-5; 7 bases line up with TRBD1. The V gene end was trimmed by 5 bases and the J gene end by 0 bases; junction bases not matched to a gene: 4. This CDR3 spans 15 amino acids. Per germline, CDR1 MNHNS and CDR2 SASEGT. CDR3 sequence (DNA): TGTGCCAGCAGTACCAACAGGGGTAGCAATCAGCCCCAGCATTTT. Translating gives CASSTNRGSNQPQHF.

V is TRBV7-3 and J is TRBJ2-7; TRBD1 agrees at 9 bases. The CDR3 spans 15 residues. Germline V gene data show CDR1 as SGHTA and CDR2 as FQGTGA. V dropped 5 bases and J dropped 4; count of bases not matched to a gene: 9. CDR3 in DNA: TGTGCCAGCAGCCGCCGGCCGGGACAGGGTTACGAGCAGTACTTC. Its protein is CASSRRPGQGYEQYF.

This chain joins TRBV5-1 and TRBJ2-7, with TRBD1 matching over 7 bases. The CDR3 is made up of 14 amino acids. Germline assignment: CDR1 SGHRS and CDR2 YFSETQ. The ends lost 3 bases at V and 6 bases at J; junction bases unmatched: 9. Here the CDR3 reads CASSSTGAPGEQYF. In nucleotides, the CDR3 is TGCGCCAGCAGCTCCACAGGGGCCCCTGGCGAGCAGTACTTC.

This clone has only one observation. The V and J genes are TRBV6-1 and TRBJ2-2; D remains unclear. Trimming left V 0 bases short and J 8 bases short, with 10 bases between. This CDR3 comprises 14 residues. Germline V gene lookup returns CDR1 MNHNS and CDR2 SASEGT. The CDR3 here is CASSEAVYVGELFF. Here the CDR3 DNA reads TGTGCCAGCAGTGAAGCGGTATACGTAGGGGAGCTGTTTTTT.

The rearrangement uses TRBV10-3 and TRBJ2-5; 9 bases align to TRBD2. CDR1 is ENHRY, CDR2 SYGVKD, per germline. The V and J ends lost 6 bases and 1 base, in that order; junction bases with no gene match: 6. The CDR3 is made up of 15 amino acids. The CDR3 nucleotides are TGTGCCATCAGGGCGACTAGCGGATTCCAAGAGACCCAGTACTTC. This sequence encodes CAIRATSGFQETQYF.

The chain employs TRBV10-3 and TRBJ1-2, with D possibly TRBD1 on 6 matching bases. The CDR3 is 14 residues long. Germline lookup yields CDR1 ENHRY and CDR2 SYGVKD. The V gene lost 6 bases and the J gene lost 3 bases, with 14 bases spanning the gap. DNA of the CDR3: TGTGCCATCAGAAAACAGGGCCTGGACTATGGCTACACCTTC. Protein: CAIRKQGLDYGYTF.

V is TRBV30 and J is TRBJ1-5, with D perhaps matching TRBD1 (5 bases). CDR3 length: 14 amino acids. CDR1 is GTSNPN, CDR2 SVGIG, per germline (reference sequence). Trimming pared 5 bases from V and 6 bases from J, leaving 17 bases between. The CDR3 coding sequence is TGTGCCTGGGGACAAGCGGGCGGGGGTCAGCCCCAGCATTTT. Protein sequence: CAWGQAGGGQPQHF.

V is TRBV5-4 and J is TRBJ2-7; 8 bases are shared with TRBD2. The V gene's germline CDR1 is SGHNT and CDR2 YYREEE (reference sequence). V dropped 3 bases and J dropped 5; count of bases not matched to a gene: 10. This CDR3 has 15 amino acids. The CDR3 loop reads CASSSPAIGGDEQYF. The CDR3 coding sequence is TGTGCCAGCAGCTCCCCGGCAATCGGGGGGGACGAGCAGTACTTC.

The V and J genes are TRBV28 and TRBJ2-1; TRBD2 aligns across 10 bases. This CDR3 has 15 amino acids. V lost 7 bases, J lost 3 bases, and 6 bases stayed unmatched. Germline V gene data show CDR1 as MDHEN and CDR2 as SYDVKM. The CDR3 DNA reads TGTGCCAGCACCCCATCTAGCGGGAGCTACAATGAGCAGTTCTTC. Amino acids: CASTPSSGSYNEQFF. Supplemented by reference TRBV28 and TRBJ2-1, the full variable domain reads DVKVTQSSRYLVKRTGEKVFLECVQDMDHENMFWYRQDPGLGLRLIYFSYDVKMKEKGDIPEGYSVSREKKERFSLILESASTNQTSMYLCASTPSSGSYNEQFFGPGTRLTVL.

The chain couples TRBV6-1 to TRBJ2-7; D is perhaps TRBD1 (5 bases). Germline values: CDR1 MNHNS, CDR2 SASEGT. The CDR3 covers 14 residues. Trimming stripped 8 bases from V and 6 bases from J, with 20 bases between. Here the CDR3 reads CASPPQGVIGEQYF. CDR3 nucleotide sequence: TGTGCCAGCCCCCCCCAAGGGGTCATAGGCGAGCAGTACTTC.

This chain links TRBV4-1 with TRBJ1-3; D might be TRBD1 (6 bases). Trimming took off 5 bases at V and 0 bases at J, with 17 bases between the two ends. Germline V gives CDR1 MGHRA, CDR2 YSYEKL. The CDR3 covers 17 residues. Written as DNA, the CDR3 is TGCGCCAGCAGCTACCAAGGGGGGGCCGACTCTGGAAACACCATATATTTT. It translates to CASSYQGGADSGNTIYF.

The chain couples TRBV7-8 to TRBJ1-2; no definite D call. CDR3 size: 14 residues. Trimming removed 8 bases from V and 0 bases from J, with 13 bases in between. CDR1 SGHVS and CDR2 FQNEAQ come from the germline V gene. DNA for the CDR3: TGTGCCAGCGGGCGCGGGTTCTCTAACTATGGCTACACCTTC. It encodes CASGRGFSNYGYTF. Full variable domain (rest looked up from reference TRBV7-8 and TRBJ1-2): GAGVSQSPRYKVAKRGQDVALRCDPISGHVSLFWYQQALGQGPEFLTYFQNEAQLDKSGLPSDRFFAERPEGSVSTLKIQRTQQEDSAVYLCASGRGFSNYGYTFGSGTRLTVV.

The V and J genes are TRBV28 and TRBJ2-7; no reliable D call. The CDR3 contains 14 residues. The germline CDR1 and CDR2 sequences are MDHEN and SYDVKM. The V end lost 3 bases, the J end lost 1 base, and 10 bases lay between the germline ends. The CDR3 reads CASSFRRQSYEQYF. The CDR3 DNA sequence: TGTGCCAGCAGTTTTAGGCGGCAATCCTACGAGCAGTACTTC. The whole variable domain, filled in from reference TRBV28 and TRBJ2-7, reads DVKVTQSSRYLVKRTGEKVFLECVQDMDHENMFWYRQDPGLGLRLIYFSYDVKMKEKGDIPEGYSVSREKKERFSLILESASTNQTSMYLCASSFRRQSYEQYFGPGTRLTVT.

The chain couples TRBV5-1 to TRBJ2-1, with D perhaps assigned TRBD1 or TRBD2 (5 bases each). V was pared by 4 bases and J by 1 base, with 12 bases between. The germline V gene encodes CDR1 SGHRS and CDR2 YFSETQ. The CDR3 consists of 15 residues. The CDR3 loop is CASSTGTRSYNEQFF. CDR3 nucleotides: TGCGCCAGCAGCACCGGGACCCGTTCCTACAATGAGCAGTTCTTC.

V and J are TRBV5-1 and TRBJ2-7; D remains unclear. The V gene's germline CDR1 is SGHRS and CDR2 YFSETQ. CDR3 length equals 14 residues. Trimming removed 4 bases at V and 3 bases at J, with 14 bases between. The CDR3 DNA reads TGCGCCAGCAGCGGCGGAGAATCGGTCTACGAGCAGTACTTC. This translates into CASSGGESVYEQYF.

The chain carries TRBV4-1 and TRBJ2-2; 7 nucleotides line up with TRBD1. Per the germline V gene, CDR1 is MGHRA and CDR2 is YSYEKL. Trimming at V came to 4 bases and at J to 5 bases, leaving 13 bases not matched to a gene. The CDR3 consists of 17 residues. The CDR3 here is CASSPEQGRGETGELFF. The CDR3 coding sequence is TGCGCCAGCAGCCCCGAACAGGGGAGAGGGGAGACCGGGGAGCTGTTTTTT.

The chain's CDR3 is CASIRGLDTGELFF. In DNA form, the CDR3 reads TGTGCCAGCATCAGGGGGCTTGACACCGGGGAGCTGTTTTTT. V is TRBV2 and J is TRBJ2-2, with TRBD1 matching 8 bases. Unmatched junction bases numbered 4, after V lost 7 bases and J lost 3 bases. Germline V CDR1 and CDR2: SNHLY, FYNNEI. The CDR3 length is 14 residues.

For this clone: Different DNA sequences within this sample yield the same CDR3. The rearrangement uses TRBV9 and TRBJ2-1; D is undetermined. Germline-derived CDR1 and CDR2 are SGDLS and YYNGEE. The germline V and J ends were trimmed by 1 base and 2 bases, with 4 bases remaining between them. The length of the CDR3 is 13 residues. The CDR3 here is CASSVTTYNEQFF. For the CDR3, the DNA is TGTGCCAGCAGCGTAACGACCTACAATGAGCAGTTCTTC.

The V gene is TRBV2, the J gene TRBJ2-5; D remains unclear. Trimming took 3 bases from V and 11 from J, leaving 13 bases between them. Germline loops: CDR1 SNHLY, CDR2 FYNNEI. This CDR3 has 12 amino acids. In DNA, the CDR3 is TGTGCCAGCAGTGAGAAAAGCCTAGGGCAGTACTTC. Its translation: CASSEKSLGQYF.

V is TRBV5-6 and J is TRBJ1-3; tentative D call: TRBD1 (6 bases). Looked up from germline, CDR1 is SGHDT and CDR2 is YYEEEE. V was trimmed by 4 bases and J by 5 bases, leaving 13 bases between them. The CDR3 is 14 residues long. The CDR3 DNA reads TGTGCCAGCAGCCCTACAGGGACGCGAAACACCATATATTTT. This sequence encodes CASSPTGTRNTIYF.

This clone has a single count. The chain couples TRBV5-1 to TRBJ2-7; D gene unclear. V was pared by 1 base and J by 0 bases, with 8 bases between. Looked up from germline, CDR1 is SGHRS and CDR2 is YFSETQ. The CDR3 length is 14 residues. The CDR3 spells CASSLIGSSYEQYF. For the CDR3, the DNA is TGCGCCAGCAGCTTGATAGGATCCTCCTACGAGCAGTACTTC.

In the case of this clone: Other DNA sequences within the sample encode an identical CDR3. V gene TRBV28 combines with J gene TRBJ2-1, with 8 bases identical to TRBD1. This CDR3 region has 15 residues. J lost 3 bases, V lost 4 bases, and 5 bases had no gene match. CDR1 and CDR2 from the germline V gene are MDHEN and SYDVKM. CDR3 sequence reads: CASSSRQGSYNEQFF. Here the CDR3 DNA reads TGTGCCAGCAGTTCACGACAGGGGAGCTACAATGAGCAGTTCTTC.

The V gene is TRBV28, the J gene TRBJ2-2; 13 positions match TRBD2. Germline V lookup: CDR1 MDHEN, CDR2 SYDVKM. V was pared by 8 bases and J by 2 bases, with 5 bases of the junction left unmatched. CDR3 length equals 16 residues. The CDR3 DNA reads TGTGCCAGCCGACTAGCGGGAGGTCGAAACACCGGGGAGCTGTTTTTT. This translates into CASRLAGGRNTGELFF.

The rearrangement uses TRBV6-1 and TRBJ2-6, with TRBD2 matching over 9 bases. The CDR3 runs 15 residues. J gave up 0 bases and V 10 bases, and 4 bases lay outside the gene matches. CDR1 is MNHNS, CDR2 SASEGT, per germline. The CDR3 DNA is TGTGCCACCTTAGCGGGAGCCTCTGGGGCCAACGTCCTGACTTTC. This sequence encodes CATLAGASGANVLTF.

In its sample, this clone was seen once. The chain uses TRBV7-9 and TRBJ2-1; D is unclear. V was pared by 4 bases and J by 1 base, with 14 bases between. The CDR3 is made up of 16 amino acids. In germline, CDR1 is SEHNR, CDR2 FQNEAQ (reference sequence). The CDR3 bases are TGTGCCAGCAGCTCCCAGGCTTTGCGGTCCTACAATGAGCAGTTCTTC. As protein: CASSSQALRSYNEQFF.

The CDR3 DNA reads as TGCGCCAGCAGCAAAGACCAGGGTGAGCAGTTCTTC. It specifies CASSKDQGEQFF. The chain uses TRBV5-1 and TRBJ2-1, with D possibly being TRBD1 (5 bases). This CDR3 region has 12 residues. Trimming stripped 4 bases from V and 9 bases from J, with 11 bases between. Germline CDR1 reads SGHRS; CDR2 reads YFSETQ.

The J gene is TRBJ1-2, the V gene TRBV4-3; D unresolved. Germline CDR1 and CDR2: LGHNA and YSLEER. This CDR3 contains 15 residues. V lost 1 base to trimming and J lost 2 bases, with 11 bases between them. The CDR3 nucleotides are TGCGCCAGCAGCCAAGTGAGGCAAGGGAACTATGGCTACACCTTC. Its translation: CASSQVRQGNYGYTF.